Listed below are T cell receptor beta chains from one sample, sequenced in a study of shared clonotypes between healthy human individuals. Sequencing used immunoSEQ multiplex PCR; TCRdb keeps in-frame clones, though not all of them. The sample consists of millions of clones, approximately 92% of them appearing once. The source material was naive CD4+ T cells sorted from blood. The receptors were gathered from a man aged 18 to 30 in good health. The CDR3 runs from the conserved cysteine through the conserved F or W. A D gene is named only where the DNA matches it firmly.

v_gene: TRBV6-5; d_gene: NA; j_gene: TRBJ2-2; CDR3aa: CASSGATGELFF
v_gene: TRBV5-1; d_gene: NA; j_gene: TRBJ1-6; CDR3aa: CASSLDRPDNSPLHF
v_gene: TRBV30; d_gene: TRBD1; j_gene: TRBJ1-5; CDR3aa: CAWSPGQGLIFGQPQHF
v_gene: TRBV2; d_gene: NA; j_gene: TRBJ1-6; CDR3aa: CASSMTASPLHF
v_gene: TRBV6-1; d_gene: NA; j_gene: TRBJ1-3; CDR3aa: CASTAWGAGNTIYF
v_gene: TRBV30; d_gene: TRBD2; j_gene: TRBJ2-7; CDR3aa: CAWTSGLAEYEQYF
v_gene: TRBV6-6; d_gene: NA; j_gene: TRBJ2-7; CDR3aa: CASSSEDTTTYEQYF
v_gene: TRBV30; d_gene: NA; j_gene: TRBJ1-5; CDR3aa: CAWSHGSNQPQHF
v_gene: TRBV10-3; d_gene: TRBD1; j_gene: TRBJ1-6; CDR3aa: CAISQQGSSYNSPLHF
v_gene: TRBV2; d_gene: TRBD2; j_gene: TRBJ2-1; CDR3aa: CASNGGATYEQFF
v_gene: TRBV2; d_gene: TRBD1; j_gene: TRBJ1-5; CDR3aa: CASRQGDQPQHF
v_gene: TRBV5-1; d_gene: NA; j_gene: TRBJ2-7; CDR3aa: CASSAIPGDYEQYF
v_gene: TRBV12-5; d_gene: NA; j_gene: TRBJ1-1; CDR3aa: CASGQNPITTGLTPTNTEAFF
v_gene: TRBV2; d_gene: TRBD2; j_gene: TRBJ2-7; CDR3aa: CASSESTSASYEQYF
v_gene: TRBV6-5; d_gene: TRBD1; j_gene: TRBJ1-6; CDR3aa: CASNEQGAGSPLHF
v_gene: TRBV19; d_gene: NA; j_gene: TRBJ1-5; CDR3aa: CASGGRWDQPQHF
v_gene: TRBV5-1; d_gene: NA; j_gene: TRBJ2-3; CDR3aa: CASSLEGSTDTQYF
v_gene: TRBV19; d_gene: NA; j_gene: TRBJ2-4; CDR3aa: CASSPSALAKNIQYF
v_gene: TRBV28; d_gene: NA; j_gene: TRBJ2-5; CDR3aa: CASSLAGASETQYF
v_gene: TRBV30; d_gene: NA; j_gene: TRBJ2-3; CDR3aa: CAWSTADTQYF
v_gene: TRBV10-3; d_gene: TRBD2; j_gene: TRBJ2-5; CDR3aa: CAISEWSSGDDTQYF
v_gene: TRBV28; d_gene: NA; j_gene: TRBJ1-3; CDR3aa: CASSLRRNSGNTIYF
v_gene: TRBV29-1; d_gene: NA; j_gene: TRBJ2-1; CDR3aa: CSVETQSLYNEQFF
v_gene: TRBV9; d_gene: NA; j_gene: TRBJ2-1; CDR3aa: CASSGQLGSYNEQFF
v_gene: TRBV5-1; d_gene: NA; j_gene: TRBJ2-4; CDR3aa: CASSSSGTQGNIQYF
v_gene: TRBV4-1; d_gene: NA; j_gene: TRBJ1-6; CDR3aa: CASSQAALYNSPLHF
v_gene: TRBV6-1; d_gene: NA; j_gene: TRBJ2-6; CDR3aa: CASSSPRSGANVLTF
v_gene: TRBV18; d_gene: NA; j_gene: TRBJ1-3; CDR3aa: CASSPVGAGNTIYF
v_gene: TRBV9; d_gene: TRBD2; j_gene: TRBJ2-1; CDR3aa: CASSVGGTSGDEQFF
v_gene: TRBV9; d_gene: TRBD2; j_gene: TRBJ2-3; CDR3aa: CASSKGLARDTDTQYF
v_gene: TRBV14; d_gene: NA; j_gene: TRBJ2-7; CDR3aa: CASSNKPQGGREQYF
v_gene: TRBV7-7; d_gene: TRBD2; j_gene: TRBJ2-5; CDR3aa: CASSLGLAGHETQYF
v_gene: TRBV11-2; d_gene: TRBD2; j_gene: TRBJ2-5; CDR3aa: CASSLLGGETQYF
v_gene: TRBV5-1; d_gene: TRBD1; j_gene: TRBJ2-7; CDR3aa: CASSDRDRGLYEQYF
v_gene: TRBV19; d_gene: NA; j_gene: TRBJ2-2; CDR3aa: CASSIVPGAVNTGELFF
v_gene: TRBV29-1; d_gene: TRBD1; j_gene: TRBJ1-1; CDR3aa: CSVDSAGGYTEAFF
v_gene: TRBV7-9; d_gene: TRBD1; j_gene: TRBJ2-4; CDR3aa: CASSPGTGNFAKNIQYF
v_gene: TRBV9; d_gene: NA; j_gene: TRBJ2-1; CDR3aa: CASSPTSVSYNEQFF
v_gene: TRBV4-3; d_gene: NA; j_gene: TRBJ2-4; CDR3aa: CASSQDLTGAKNIQYF
v_gene: TRBV2; d_gene: NA; j_gene: TRBJ2-7; CDR3aa: CASSGGWEYEQYF
v_gene: TRBV9; d_gene: TRBD2; j_gene: TRBJ2-7; CDR3aa: CASSPRGLAGVGEQYF
v_gene: TRBV5-4; d_gene: NA; j_gene: TRBJ1-2; CDR3aa: CASSGVAHGYTF
v_gene: TRBV11-2; d_gene: NA; j_gene: TRBJ1-4; CDR3aa: CASSSPGGGVGANEKLFF
v_gene: TRBV5-6; d_gene: NA; j_gene: TRBJ1-5; CDR3aa: CASNYRGMSNQPQHF
v_gene: TRBV5-4; d_gene: TRBD1; j_gene: TRBJ2-5; CDR3aa: CASSKGQAETQYF
v_gene: TRBV18; d_gene: NA; j_gene: TRBJ1-2; CDR3aa: CASSPPGQGGEYGYTF
v_gene: TRBV19; d_gene: NA; j_gene: TRBJ1-5; CDR3aa: CASSLGVSNQPQHF
v_gene: TRBV28; d_gene: NA; j_gene: TRBJ1-1; CDR3aa: CASNFGNTEAFF
v_gene: TRBV5-1; d_gene: TRBD1; j_gene: TRBJ1-6; CDR3aa: CASSGGTGESPLHF
v_gene: TRBV7-3; d_gene: NA; j_gene: TRBJ2-7; CDR3aa: CASSPGMGLEQYF